These 30 T cell receptor beta chains were all obtained from the same sample, sequenced in a study of a mutant IDH1 vaccine in newly diagnosed glioma. Antigens of these TCRs are unknown. Time point noted: week 23, last vaccination. What each vaccine dose contained was 300 ug of mutant IDH1 20-mer peptide, accompanied by topical imiquimod. Libraries were prepared by immunoSEQ multiplex PCR; TCRdb keeps only in-frame clonotypes and omits some of them. The sample carries about 72,000 clones, 75% to 90% recorded once. The sample in question was PBMCs, obtained from a glioma patient whose treatment included an IDH1 peptide vaccine. Every receptor here comes from a young man with glioma.

On this clone itself: An end of the junction does not agree with germline; a read error may underlie this. This chain connects TRBV15 to TRBJ1-1; 9 bases match TRBD1. The CDR3 contains 17 residues. Germline CDR1 reads LNHNV; CDR2 reads YYDKDF (reference sequence). The CDR3 DNA follows: TGTGCCACCAGCGGAGAATGGACAGGGGCCTCGAACACTGAAGCTTTCTTT. It yields the protein CATSGEWTGASNTEAFF.

Written as DNA, the CDR3 is TGTGCCAGCAGTACCCATGGGGGGAGCGGCAATGAGCAGTTCTTC. Translating it yields CASSTHGGSGNEQFF. This sequence joins TRBV6-4 and TRBJ2-1, with TRBD2 as a possible D gene (6 bases). V gave up 5 bases and J gave up 6 bases, with 17 bases separating them. The CDR3 is 15 amino acids. From germline, CDR1 is MRHNA and CDR2 SNTAGT.

This clone appeared a single time. V gene TRBV19 combines with J gene TRBJ1-2; 9 bases line up with TRBD1. The V and J ends lost 3 bases and 7 bases, in that order; junction bases with no gene match: 6. The CDR3 contains 14 residues. CDR1 is LNHDA and CDR2 is SQIVND in the germline V gene (reference sequence). CDR3 in DNA: TGTGCCAGTAGTATTACTGGACAGGGGTCTGGCTACACCTTC. Residues: CASSITGQGSGYTF.

The rearrangement uses TRBV6-1 and TRBJ2-5; weak D call: TRBD1 (6 bases). Trimming pared 3 bases from V and 4 bases from J, leaving 12 bases between. Germline-derived CDR1 and CDR2 are MNHNS and SASEGT. This CDR3 comprises 14 residues. The chain's CDR3 is CASSDPGTLETQYF. CDR3 coding DNA: TGTGCCAGCAGTGACCCCGGGACACTAGAGACCCAGTACTTC.

This chain joins TRBV7-6 and TRBJ1-2; D not certain. V was shortened by 4 bases and J by 1 base, with 16 bases between the two germline ends. The CDR3 covers 16 residues. CDR1 SGHVS and CDR2 FNYEAQ come from the germline V gene. The chain's CDR3 is CASSWRSDGFNYGYTF. The CDR3 DNA is TGTGCCAGCAGCTGGCGGTCCGACGGATTTAACTATGGCTACACCTTC.

The V gene is TRBV27, the J gene TRBJ1-2; 9 bases map to TRBD1. Trimming at V came to 4 bases and at J to 8 bases, leaving 8 bases not matched to a gene. This CDR3 comprises 14 residues. Germline CDR1 and CDR2: MNHEY and SMNVEV (reference sequence). The CDR3 reads CASSSPGTGIGYTF. CDR3 DNA sequence: TGTGCCAGCAGTTCCCCGGGGACAGGGATCGGCTACACCTTC.

V is TRBV2 and J is TRBJ1-2; D is unclear. Germline V gives CDR1 SNHLY, CDR2 FYNNEI. Trimming removed 7 bases at V and 4 bases at J, with 13 bases between. This CDR3 contains 13 residues. CDR3 sequence reads: CASIKGLIYGYTF. The CDR3 DNA reads TGTGCCAGCATTAAGGGCTTAATCTATGGCTACACCTTC.

V gene TRBV6-4 combines with J gene TRBJ2-3, with 9 bases that match TRBD1. Germline V CDR1 and CDR2: MRHNA, SNTAGT. V lost 0 bases and J lost 9; bases outside the gene matches: 10. CDR3 length: 16 residues. Written as DNA, the CDR3 is TGTGCCAGCAGTGACTCCCCGGGACAGGGACTCGGAACGCAGTATTTT. Residues: CASSDSPGQGLGTQYF.

This chain connects TRBV7-9 to TRBJ1-1, with D maybe TRBD1 (5 bases). From germline, CDR1 is SEHNR and CDR2 FQNEAQ (reference sequence). The CDR3 consists of 13 residues. V was cut by 3 bases and J by 7 bases, with 12 bases left in between. The CDR3 DNA reads TGTGCCAGCAGCTTCCGGGACCCGGGTGAAGCTTTCTTT. Its protein product is CASSFRDPGEAFF.

The J gene is TRBJ1-2, the V gene TRBV7-9; D is ambiguous. The CDR3 has 15 residues. V was trimmed by 2 bases and J by 3 bases, leaving 13 bases between them. Germline CDR1 and CDR2: SEHNR and FQNEAQ (reference sequence). The CDR3 DNA sequence: TGTGCCAGCAGCTTACAGGCGGTTGTGGACTATGGCTACACCTTC. The encoded protein is CASSLQAVVDYGYTF.

The chain has TRBV30 and TRBJ2-3; TRBD2 is a possible D gene (6 bases). Germline-derived CDR1 and CDR2 are GTSNPN and SVGIG (reference sequence). V lost 6 bases to trimming and J lost 2 bases, with 15 bases between them. This CDR3 is built from 14 residues. For the CDR3, the DNA is TGTGCCTGTCAACCTAGCGACTTCACAGATACGCAGTATTTT. Protein sequence: CACQPSDFTDTQYF. Full variable domain (missing parts from reference TRBV30 and TRBJ2-3): SQTIHQWPATLVQPVGSPLSLECTVEGTSNPNLYWYRQAAGRGLQLLFYSVGIGQISSEVPQNLSASRPQDRQFILSSKKLLLSDSGFYLCACQPSDFTDTQYFGPGTRLTVL.

The sample holds one count of this clone. V is TRBV7-3 and J is TRBJ2-5, with 8 positions matching TRBD1. J was trimmed by 4 bases and V by 5 bases; bases with no gene match: 9. CDR1 SGHTA and CDR2 FQGTGA come from the germline V gene. The CDR3 consists of 15 residues. This chain's CDR3 is CASSLGATGVETQYF. In nucleotides, the CDR3 is TGTGCCAGCAGCCTCGGAGCGACAGGGGTAGAGACCCAGTACTTC.

The chain has TRBV7-9 and TRBJ2-3, with a possible D match to TRBD1 (5 bases). Germline values: CDR1 SEHNR, CDR2 FQNEAQ (reference sequence). Deletions cut 1 base from V and 2 bases from J, with 13 bases between. The CDR3 length is 16 residues. The CDR3 protein is CASSLESRVDTDTQYF. CDR3 sequence (DNA): TGTGCCAGCAGCTTAGAATCCAGGGTTGACACAGATACGCAGTATTTT.

V usage is TRBV13 and J usage is TRBJ2-7, with 9 bases fitting TRBD1. The CDR3 is made up of 15 amino acids. With V trimmed by 4 bases and J by 3 bases, 7 bases remained unmatched. Germline values: CDR1 PRHDT, CDR2 FYEKMQ (reference sequence). The chain's CDR3 is CASSSGTGPRYEQYF. In DNA, the CDR3 is TGTGCCAGCAGCTCGGGGACAGGGCCCCGCTACGAGCAGTACTTC.

V is TRBV19 and J is TRBJ1-1, with 7 positions matching TRBD1. CDR3 length: 12 residues. CDR1 is LNHDA, CDR2 SQIVND, per germline (reference sequence). V was pared by 4 bases and J by 7 bases, with 3 bases of the junction left unmatched. The CDR3 loop reads CASSRWDSEAFF. As DNA, the CDR3 is TGTGCCAGTAGTAGGTGGGACAGTGAAGCTTTCTTT.

This clone was detected once. J is TRBJ2-7 and V is TRBV6-1, with TRBD1 identical over 9 bases. The trim removed 6 bases at V and 5 bases at J, leaving 5 bases unmatched. The length of the CDR3 is 13 residues. Germline CDR1 reads MNHNS; CDR2 reads SASEGT. The CDR3 nucleotides are TGTGCCAGCAGACGGGACAGGGTGGACGAGCAGTACTTC. It specifies CASRRDRVDEQYF.

The rearrangement joins TRBV6-4 to TRBJ2-3; 7 bases are shared with TRBD2. The V and J ends lost 5 bases and 0 bases, in that order; junction bases with no gene match: 2. Germline assignment: CDR1 MRHNA and CDR2 SNTAGT. The CDR3 runs to 14 residues. The CDR3 nucleotides read TGTGCCAGCAGTCCCGGGGGGAGCACAGATACGCAGTATTTT. Its protein is CASSPGGSTDTQYF.

The V call is TRBV6-5, the J call TRBJ2-2; D unclear. The CDR3 loop spans 13 amino acids. The V gene lost 0 bases and the J gene lost 4 bases, with 3 bases spanning the gap. The V gene's germline CDR1 is MNHEY and CDR2 SVGAGI. This chain's CDR3 is CASSYSPTGELFF. The CDR3 DNA reads TGTGCCAGCAGTTACTCCCCCACCGGGGAGCTGTTTTTT.

The gene calls are TRBV15 and TRBJ1-1; 10 positions agree with TRBD1. The CDR3 spans 17 residues. From germline, CDR1 is LNHNV and CDR2 YYDKDF (reference sequence). After removal of 0 bases from V and 11 bases from J, the junction contained 15 bases not matched to a gene. The CDR3 sequence: CATSRDYKTGGAMWAFF. For the CDR3, the DNA is TGTGCCACCAGCAGAGATTACAAGACAGGGGGCGCGATGTGGGCTTTCTTT.

The chain carries TRBV7-9 and TRBJ1-2; TRBD1 matches at 12 bases. The trim removed 0 bases at V and 6 bases at J, leaving 5 bases unmatched. The CDR3 sequence is 16 residues long. Germline V CDR1 and CDR2: SEHNR, FQNEAQ (reference sequence). Here the CDR3 DNA reads TGTGCCAGCAGCTTAGCGGGACAGGGGGCTAGAAATGGCTACACCTTC. Protein product: CASSLAGQGARNGYTF. Drawing the rest from reference TRBV7-9 and TRBJ1-2, the complete variable domain is DTGVSQNPRHKITKRGQNVTFRCDPISEHNRLYWYRQTLGQGPEFLTYFQNEAQLEKSRLLSDRFSAERPKGSFSTLEIQRTEQGDSAMYLCASSLAGQGARNGYTFGSGTRLTVV.

This clone was counted a few times. This chain joins TRBV7-2 and TRBJ2-2; no definite D call. V lost 2 bases, J lost 1 base, and 11 bases lay in between. Looked up from germline, CDR1 is SGHTA and CDR2 is FQGNSA. CDR3 length equals 16 residues. CDR3 nucleotides: TGTGCCAGCAGCTTATTCCTGGGTTTGAACACCGGGGAGCTGTTTTTT. This encodes CASSLFLGLNTGELFF.

Note on this clone: At one end, the junction sequence differs from germline, possibly due to a read error. The chain is built from TRBV23-1 and TRBJ2-7, with D perhaps matching TRBD1 (7 bases). TRBV23-1 falls under the ORF class, with uncertain function. The CDR3 covers 12 residues. CDR3 DNA sequence: TGCGCCAGCAGTCAATCGAGGGGGACAGCGGGCTTC. Its protein is CASSQSRGTAGF.

The chain combines TRBV28 with TRBJ1-2; D is possibly TRBD1 (5 bases). V lost 4 bases to trimming and J lost 4 bases, with 16 bases between them. This CDR3 has 15 residues. CDR1 and CDR2 (germline): MDHEN, SYDVKM. This CDR3 reads CASSSPSGGVYGYTF. The DNA of the CDR3 is TGTGCCAGCAGTTCACCCAGCGGGGGTGTCTATGGCTACACCTTC.

This clone was found a few times. V gene TRBV27 combines with J gene TRBJ1-1; 9 bases match TRBD1. The V gene's germline CDR1 is MNHEY and CDR2 SMNVEV (reference sequence). J lost 5 bases, V lost 3 bases, and 4 bases had no gene match. The CDR3 totals 14 residues. CDR3 bases: TGTGCCAGCAGTTTCGACAGGGGGAGGACTGAAGCTTTCTTT. It translates to CASSFDRGRTEAFF.

The chain joins TRBV4-2 to TRBJ1-3; D gene ambiguous. Germline CDR1 and CDR2: LGHNA and YNFKEQ. Trimming took 0 bases from V and 4 from J, leaving 4 bases between them. The length of the CDR3 is 13 residues. CDR3: CASSQDQGNTIYF. The CDR3 bases are TGTGCCAGCAGCCAAGACCAGGGAAACACCATATATTTT.

This clone has just a few counts. This chain links TRBV19 with TRBJ1-2; D is undetermined. The CDR3 extends over 15 amino acids. The V and J ends lost 5 bases and 2 bases respectively, with 15 bases between them. Germline loops: CDR1 LNHDA, CDR2 SQIVND (reference sequence). Here the CDR3 DNA reads TGTGCCAGTAGTGCGGGTTCCGCCCAAAACTATGGCTACACCTTC. Translated: CASSAGSAQNYGYTF.

The rearrangement joins TRBV7-9 to TRBJ2-7, with D hard to call. Germline CDR1 SEHNR, CDR2 FQNEAQ (reference sequence). This CDR3 region has 13 residues. V gave up 1 base and J gave up 4 bases, with 8 bases separating them. In DNA, the CDR3 is TGTGCCAGCAGCTTAGGAGGTGGGTACGAGCAGTACTTC. This encodes CASSLGGGYEQYF.

The chain recombines TRBV19 with TRBJ2-1; the D gene is possibly TRBD1 (6 bases). The CDR3 is 13 residues long. V lost 3 bases and J 4 bases, leaving 7 bases between the germline ends. Germline V gene lookup returns CDR1 LNHDA and CDR2 SQIVND (reference sequence). In DNA, the CDR3 is TGTGCCAGTAGTATGCAGGGGTACAATGAGCAGTTCTTC. This encodes CASSMQGYNEQFF.

The chain joins TRBV29-1 to TRBJ1-1; D may be TRBD1 (6 bases). V lost 5 bases, J lost 3 bases, and 22 bases lay in between. Germline CDR1 SQVTM, CDR2 ANQGSEA. This CDR3 is built from 16 residues. The DNA for the CDR3 is TGCAGCGTTTACGATGAAGGGGGAAACAAGGACACTGAAGCTTTCTTT. Translation gives CSVYDEGGNKDTEAFF. Full variable domain (remainder filled in from reference TRBV29-1 and TRBJ1-1): SAVISQKPSRDICQRGTSLTIQCQVDSQVTMMFWYRQQPGQSLTLIATANQGSEATYESGFVIDKFPISRPNLTFSTLTVSNMSPEDSSIYLCSVYDEGGNKDTEAFFGQGTRLTVV.

The genes are TRBV7-2 and TRBJ1-3, with D possibly being TRBD1 (6 bases). Trimming shortened V by 1 base and J by 4 bases, and 11 bases separated the two germline ends. The CDR3 extends over 15 amino acids. Germline CDR1 and CDR2: SGHTA and FQGNSA. The CDR3: CASSLDGTGGNTIYF. DNA of the CDR3: TGTGCCAGCAGCTTAGATGGTACAGGGGGAAACACCATATATTTT. Supplemented by reference TRBV7-2 and TRBJ1-3, the full variable domain reads GAGVSQSPSNKVTEKGKDVELRCDPISGHTALYWYRQSLGQGLEFLIYFQGNSAPDKSGLPSDRFSAERTGGSVSTLTIQRTQQEDSAVYLCASSLDGTGGNTIYFGEGSWLTVV.